This T cell receptor beta chain was profiled in a study of graft-versus-host responses after intestinal transplantation (dated by TCRdb to about 2021). Study-level background: Recipients received multivisceral, liver-intestinal, or isolated intestinal transplants. Every recipient was given anti-thymocyte globulin induction, followed by around three years of maintenance tacrolimus and steroids. Graft-versus-host and host-versus-graft alloreactive T cell clones were tracked in the graft, circulation and bone marrow after intestinal transplantation using bulk TCR-beta CDR3 sequencing. Alloreactive clones were identified by sequencing pre-transplant mixed lymphocyte reaction products and comparing them with unstimulated pre-transplant donor and recipient T cells. The cohort enrolled some 25 intestinal transplant recipients including one retransplant, and a few patients lacking pretransplant specimens were excluded. A peak of at least 4% donor T cells among recipient peripheral blood mononuclear cells was the definition used for donor T cell macrochimerism. Rather than going through the commercial service, samples from three later patients were sequenced in-house on an Illumina MiSeq and processed with MiXCR. Beyond this particular receptor, the publication reports: High GvH to HvG T cell clonal ratios were observed in the allografts of patients with donor T cell macrochimerism. The conclusions were limited by the relatively low number and heterogeneity of the intestinal transplant patients. GvH clones were detected in recipient bone marrow, and some appeared earlier in ileal mucosa or blood, consistent with an intestinal mucosal origin. Early after transplant, peak levels of circulating GvH clones were associated with declines in HvG clones.

The sample's time point label is to be understood as: cells obtained before transplantation from donor or recipient. CD3+CD4+ and CD3+CD8+ populations were FACS-sorted from unstimulated pre-transplant donor and recipient cells taken from spleen or lymph nodes. Measured from the cysteine to the phenylalanine, the CDR3 is 14 residues long. The retained sequence is limited to the CDR3, 42 bases, with the frame set at the first base. From V the trimming removes 4 bases and from J it removes 8 bases, while the gene matches leave 7 bases of the junction unaccounted for. The germline V gene encodes CDR1 MNHEY and CDR2 SVGAGI. Libraries were made using the immunoSEQ multiplex PCR assay. For most patients, genomic DNA was isolated with the Qiagen DNeasy Blood and Tissue Kit and sent frozen to Adaptive Biotechnologies for TCR sequencing. For most patients, genomic DNA was subjected to high-throughput TCR-beta CDR3 sequencing by Adaptive Biotechnologies. In the original analysis: TCR sequencing data for roughly 17 patients were retrieved from Adaptive's ImmunoSEQ software; a few other patients were processed with MiXCR and VDJtools. To correct CD4 versus CD8 sorting errors, sequences present in both subsets at a frequency ratio below 5:1 were removed. CDR3 nucleotide sequences shared between donor and recipient were removed because their origin could not be assigned. Alloreactive clones required at least 2-fold expansion over unstimulated cells and minimum CFSE-low frequency of 0.002% (template counts) or 0.001% (read counts). Clones were considered mappable if detected in sequenced pre-transplant spleen, lymph node, or MLR CFSE-low populations of the donor or recipient. Cumulative frequency of alloreactive clones was calculated as a percentage of all sequences weighted by copy number. TCRdb mirrors the immuneACCESS table, restricted to in-frame sequences. Some clones are absent from its copies; in checked studies, under half trace to an unresolved V gene, and the reason for the others is unknown. That table supplies the V and J calls and clone size; D and trimming were determined from the DNA. The sample table holds some 79,000 clones, of which approximately 91% were seen once. Approximately 0.35% of the sample lies in the top ten.

On this clone itself: Its antigen remains unidentified. Within one base of it there is no much larger clone, and no base qualities were kept.

Sequenced here: unstimulated CD4+ T cells sorted from spleen or lymph node cells, sampled before intestinal transplant. Recombination connected TRBV6-5 to TRBJ1-1, with TRBD1 identical over 10 junction bases. This clonotype originated in a human donor who received an intestinal transplant. The bases read TGTGCCAGCAGTTCCGGGACAGGGGTTACCGAAGCTTTCTTT. Its protein product is CASSSGTGVTEAFF.